This T cell receptor beta chain was profiled in a study of CD8 T cells in ankylosing spondylitis. About this clonotype itself: The antigen remains unidentified.

Trimming cost V 2 bases and J 2 bases, with 10 bases left between them. The germline CDR1 and CDR2 sequences are MDHEN and SYDVKM. The CDR3 consists of 15 residues. TCRdb used MiXCR to reprocess the 5' RACE reads, holding one entry per CDR3 protein. The sample shows roughly 700,000 distinct CDR3 sequences, about 20% of them seen only once. Regarding the study as a whole: From matched ankylosing spondylitis synovial fluid, disease-linked clones were reportedly recovered at significantly enriched levels. Among TCR beta sequences, a motif of several highly homologous variants appeared characteristic of ankylosing spondylitis blood.

The sample taken for sequencing was blood, either unsorted or a sorted T cell fraction (not recorded which). This sequence was found in a male donor with ankylosing spondylitis. The chain joins TRBV28 to TRBJ1-3, with TRBD1 as a possible D gene (6 bases). The CDR3: CASSLRSGAGNTIYF. Written as DNA, the CDR3 is TGTGCCAGCAGTTTACGGTCAGGGGCTGGAAACACCATATATTTT. The variable domain in full, completed from reference TRBV28 and TRBJ1-3, reads DVKVTQSSRYLVKRTGEKVFLECVQDMDHENMFWYRQDPGLGLRLIYFSYDVKMKEKGDIPEGYSVSREKKERFSLILESASTNQTSMYLCASSLRSGAGNTIYFGEGSWLTVV.